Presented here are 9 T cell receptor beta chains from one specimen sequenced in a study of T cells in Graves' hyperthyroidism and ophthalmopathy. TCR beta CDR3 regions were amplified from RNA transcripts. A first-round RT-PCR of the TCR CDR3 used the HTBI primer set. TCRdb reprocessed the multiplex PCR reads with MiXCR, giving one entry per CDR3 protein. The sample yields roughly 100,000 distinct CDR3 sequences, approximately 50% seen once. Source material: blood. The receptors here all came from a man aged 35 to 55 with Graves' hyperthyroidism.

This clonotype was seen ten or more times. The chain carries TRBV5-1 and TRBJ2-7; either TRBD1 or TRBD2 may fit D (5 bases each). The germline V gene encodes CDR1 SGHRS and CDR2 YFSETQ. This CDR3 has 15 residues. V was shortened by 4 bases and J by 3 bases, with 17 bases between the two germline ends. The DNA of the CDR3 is TGCGCCAGCAGCACCGGGACCCGAGGCCACTACGAGCAGTACTTC. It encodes CASSTGTRGHYEQYF.

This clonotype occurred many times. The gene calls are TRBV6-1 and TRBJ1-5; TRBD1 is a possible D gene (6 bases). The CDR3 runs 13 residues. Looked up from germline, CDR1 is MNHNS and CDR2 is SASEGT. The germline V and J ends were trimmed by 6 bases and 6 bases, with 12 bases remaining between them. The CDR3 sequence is CASRGTGTQPQHF. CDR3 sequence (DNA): TGTGCCAGCAGGGGAACAGGGACTCAGCCCCAGCATTTT.

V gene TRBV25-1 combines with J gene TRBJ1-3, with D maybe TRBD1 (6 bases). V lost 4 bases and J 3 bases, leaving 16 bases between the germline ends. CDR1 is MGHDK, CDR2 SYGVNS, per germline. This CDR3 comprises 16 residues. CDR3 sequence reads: CASSASPTGLGNTIYF. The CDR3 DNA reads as TGTGCCAGCAGTGCTAGCCCCACAGGGCTTGGAAACACCATATATTTT.

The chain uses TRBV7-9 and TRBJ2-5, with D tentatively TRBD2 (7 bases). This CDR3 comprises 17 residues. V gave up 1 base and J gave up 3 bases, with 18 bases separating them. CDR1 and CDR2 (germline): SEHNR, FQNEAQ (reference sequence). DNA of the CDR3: TGTGCCAGCAGCTTAGGGCACGGGGAGGGGGGGAAAGAGACCCAGTACTTC. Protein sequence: CASSLGHGEGGKETQYF.

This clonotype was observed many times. DNA for the CDR3: TGTGCCAGCAGTGCGGACAGTGACAATGAGCAGTTCTTC. Translation: CASSADSDNEQFF. This chain joins TRBV12-3 or TRBV12-4 and TRBJ2-1, with a tentative D call TRBD1 (6 bases). Trimming pared 5 bases from V and 5 bases from J, leaving 10 bases between. The CDR3 loop spans 13 amino acids.

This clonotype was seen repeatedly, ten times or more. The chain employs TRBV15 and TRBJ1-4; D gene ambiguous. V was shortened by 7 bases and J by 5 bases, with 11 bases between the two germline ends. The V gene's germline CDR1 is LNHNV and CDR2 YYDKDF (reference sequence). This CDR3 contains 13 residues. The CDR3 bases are TGTGCCACCAACGGACGGGAGAATGAAAAACTGTTTTTT. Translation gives CATNGRENEKLFF.

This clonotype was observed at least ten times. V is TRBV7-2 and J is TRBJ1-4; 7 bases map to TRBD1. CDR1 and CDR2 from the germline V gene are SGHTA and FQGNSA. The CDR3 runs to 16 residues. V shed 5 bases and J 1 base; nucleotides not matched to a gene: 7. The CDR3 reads CASSPRQGLTNEKLFF. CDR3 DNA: TGTGCCAGCAGCCCGCGACAGGGACTAACTAATGAAAAACTGTTTTTT.

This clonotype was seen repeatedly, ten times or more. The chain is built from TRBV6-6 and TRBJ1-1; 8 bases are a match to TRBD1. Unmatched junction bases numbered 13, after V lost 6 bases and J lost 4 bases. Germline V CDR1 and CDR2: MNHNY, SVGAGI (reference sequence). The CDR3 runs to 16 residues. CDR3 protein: CASRPYGQGGSTEAFF. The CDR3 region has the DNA TGTGCCAGCAGGCCGTACGGACAGGGTGGGAGCACTGAAGCTTTCTTT.

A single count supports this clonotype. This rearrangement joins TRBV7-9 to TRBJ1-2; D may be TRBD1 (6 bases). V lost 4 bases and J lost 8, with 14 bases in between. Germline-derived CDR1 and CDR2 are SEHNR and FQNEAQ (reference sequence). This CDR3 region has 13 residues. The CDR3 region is CASSSPGGKGYTF. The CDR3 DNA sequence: TGTGCCAGCAGCTCCCCCGGGGGCAAGGGCTACACCTTC.